The subject of this entry is one T cell receptor (beta chain). The antigen is not known. This record belongs to a study of STAT3 mutations in large granular lymphocyte leukemia. General study points: Every T-cell large granular lymphocyte leukemia patient had at least one immunodominant TCR beta clonotype.

CDR3 length: 14 residues. In germline, CDR1 is MNHEY, CDR2 SVGAGI. Trimming took off 5 bases at V and 2 bases at J, with 13 bases between the two ends. This table comes from immunoSEQ multiplex PCR, and its TCRdb copy is limited to in-frame clones, with some not included. The table includes roughly 40,000 clones, roughly 81% detected once. Sequenced material: PBMCs. The gene calls are TRBV6-5 and TRBJ2-7; unclear D gene. This clonotype originated in a human donor with T large granular lymphocyte leukemia. Some clones in this sample may be carry-over from other donors' samples. The CDR3 sequence: CASSTSRPPYEQYF. CDR3 nucleotide sequence: TGTGCCAGCAGTACCTCAAGGCCCCCCTACGAGCAGTACTTC.